The 17 T cell receptor beta chains reported below all come from one sample, sequenced in a study of T cells in Graves' hyperthyroidism and ophthalmopathy. The CDR3 regions of TCR beta were amplified from RNA transcripts. In the first-round RT-PCR of the TCR CDR3, the HTBI primer set was used. TCRdb called the multiplex PCR reads again in MiXCR, with one record for every CDR3 protein. The sample has roughly 380,000 distinct CDR3 sequences, 11% to 15% seen once. The specimen was blood. Receptors originate from a woman in her sixties or seventies with Graves' hyperthyroidism.

This clonotype was picked up a small number of times. The V call is TRBV2, the J call TRBJ2-7; D unclear. Germline CDR1 reads SNHLY; CDR2 reads FYNNEI. There are 12 residues in the CDR3. V lost 8 bases, J lost 0 bases, and 8 bases lay in between. The CDR3: CASGVNSYEQYF. CDR3 DNA sequence: TGTGCCAGCGGGGTTAACTCCTACGAGCAGTACTTC.

This clonotype was picked up many times. The chain couples TRBV2 to TRBJ2-6; D not resolved. The CDR3 totals 15 residues. V lost 5 bases and J lost 0, with 8 bases in between. CDR1 and CDR2 (germline): SNHLY, FYNNEI. CDR3 sequence (DNA): TGTGCCAGCAGTTATTCCCCCTCTGGGGCCAACGTCCTGACTTTC. Translated, it gives CASSYSPSGANVLTF.

This clonotype was observed at least ten times. This chain connects TRBV18 to TRBJ1-5, with TRBD1 as a possible D gene (5 bases). Germline V gene lookup returns CDR1 KGHSH and CDR2 LQKENI. Trimming took off 1 base at V and 1 base at J, with 8 bases between the two ends. The CDR3 sequence is 15 residues long. The CDR3 sequence: CASSPQGLSNQPQHF. The CDR3 DNA reads TGTGCCAGCTCACCACAGGGGTTAAGCAATCAGCCCCAGCATTTT.

This clonotype was seen repeatedly, ten times or more. The V gene is TRBV20-1, the J gene TRBJ2-3, with a possible D match to TRBD2 (5 bases). Trimming took off 3 bases at V and 2 bases at J, with 15 bases between the two ends. The germline CDR1 and CDR2 sequences are DFQATT and SNEGSKA (reference sequence). The length of the CDR3 is 15 residues. Written as DNA, the CDR3 is TGCAGTGCTAGCCATTCAGCGGTCGTCACAGATACGCAGTATTTT. Translated: CSASHSAVVTDTQYF.

The gene calls are TRBV4-1 and TRBJ2-1; D might be TRBD2 (6 bases). V lost 5 bases and J lost 5, with 13 bases in between. This CDR3 is built from 14 residues. Looked up from germline, CDR1 is MGHRA and CDR2 is YSYEKL. The CDR3 is CASSGAGSDNEQFF. In nucleotides, the CDR3 is TGCGCCAGCAGCGGGGCGGGATCTGACAATGAGCAGTTCTTC.

At least ten counts were recorded for this clonotype. The CDR3 spells CASSPMTMGQGAWNEQFF. The CDR3 DNA reads as TGTGCCAGCAGTCCTATGACCATGGGACAGGGGGCGTGGAATGAGCAGTTCTTC. The V call is TRBV28, the J call TRBJ2-1; 12 bases map to TRBD1. V lost 5 bases, J lost 7 bases, and 15 bases stayed unmatched. This CDR3 comprises 18 residues. CDR1 is MDHEN, CDR2 SYDVKM, per germline.

This clonotype came up many times. This chain connects TRBV4-1 to TRBJ2-7; D may be TRBD1 or TRBD2 (5 bases each). Per germline, CDR1 MGHRA and CDR2 YSYEKL. V gave up 3 bases and J gave up 2 bases, with 17 bases separating them. The length of the CDR3 is 16 residues. Here the CDR3 DNA reads TGCGCCAGCAGCCAGGGCCCGGGACGGACCACCTACGAGCAGTACTTC. Its protein is CASSQGPGRTTYEQYF.

This clonotype was counted ten times or more. As DNA, the CDR3 is TGTGCCAGCAGTCCCTTCCAAGAGACCCAGTACTTC. Amino acid sequence: CASSPFQETQYF. The chain uses TRBV12-3 or TRBV12-4 and TRBJ2-5; D is ambiguous. This CDR3 has 12 amino acids. Trimming shortened V by 5 bases and J by 1 base, and 5 bases separated the two germline ends.

This clonotype appeared many times. The V gene is TRBV6-1, the J gene TRBJ1-2; maybe TRBD1 (5 bases). Germline CDR1 MNHNS, CDR2 SASEGT. Trimming took 6 bases from V and 5 from J, leaving 22 bases between them. The CDR3 is made up of 16 amino acids. The CDR3 protein is CASRPGTIRRWYGYTF. The CDR3 DNA sequence: TGTGCCAGCAGACCTGGGACTATACGCCGTTGGTATGGCTACACCTTC.

The CDR3 coding sequence is TGTGCCAGCAGCCAAGATCTTCGGGGGACTTACAATGAGCAGTTCTTC. Its protein product is CASSQDLRGTYNEQFF. J is TRBJ2-1 and V is TRBV3-1; D may be TRBD2 (6 bases). Germline V gene lookup returns CDR1 LGHDT and CDR2 YNNKEL (reference sequence). There are 16 residues in the CDR3. The V and J ends lost 0 bases and 4 bases respectively, with 13 bases between them.

A few counts support this clonotype. The CDR3 region is CSASGPTGELFF. The CDR3 DNA reads as TGCAGTGCTAGCGGGCCCACCGGGGAGCTGTTTTTT. The chain uses TRBV20-1 and TRBJ2-2; D is unresolved. Germline CDR1 is DFQATT and CDR2 is SNEGSKA (reference sequence). Trimming stripped 3 bases from V and 4 bases from J, with 6 bases between. The CDR3 extends over 12 amino acids.

This chain uses TRBV9 with TRBJ2-3; 7 bases are shared with TRBD2. CDR1 and CDR2 from the germline V gene are SGDLS and YYNGEE. V was clipped by 0 bases and J by 1 base; unmatched bases: 5. The CDR3 length is 16 residues. CDR3 in amino acids: CASSVGPSGRTDTQYF. The DNA of the CDR3 is TGTGCCAGCAGCGTAGGGCCTAGCGGACGCACAGATACGCAGTATTTT. Filled out from reference TRBV9 and TRBJ2-3, the complete variable domain reads DSGVTQTPKHLITATGQRVTLRCSPRSGDLSVYWYQQSLDQGLQFLIQYYNGEERAKGNILERFSAQQFPDLHSELNLSSLELGDSALYFCASSVGPSGRTDTQYFGPGTRLTVL.

At least ten counts were recorded for this clonotype. The chain has TRBV12-3 or TRBV12-4 and TRBJ2-3; 14 bases are a match to TRBD2. Trimming removed 6 bases from V and 4 bases from J; junction bases left unmatched: 9. This CDR3 is built from 17 residues. For the CDR3, the DNA is TGTGCCAGCAGATCGACTAGCGGGAGGGCCATGTCAGATACGCAGTATTTT. Translating it yields CASRSTSGRAMSDTQYF.

This clonotype was observed at least ten times. The CDR3 spells CASSLREGHYEQYF. CDR3 coding DNA: TGTGCCAGCTCACTCCGGGAGGGCCACTACGAGCAGTACTTC. V and J are TRBV18 and TRBJ2-7, with 8 positions matching TRBD2. Losses at the gene ends were 4 bases for V and 3 bases for J; bases not matched to a gene: 5. CDR3 length: 14 residues. In germline, CDR1 is KGHSH, CDR2 LQKENI.

This clonotype was recorded a few times. The genes are TRBV11-3 and TRBJ1-2; TRBD1 matches 7 bases. CDR1 and CDR2 from the germline V gene are SGHNT and YENEEA. Losses at the gene ends were 4 bases for V and 8 bases for J; bases not matched to a gene: 4. CDR3 length: 12 residues. The CDR3 DNA is TGTGCCAGCAGCTCGACAGGGTCCGGCTACACCTTC. This translates into CASSSTGSGYTF.

This chain links TRBV20-1 with TRBJ2-7; 10 bases match TRBD2. Germline values: CDR1 DFQATT, CDR2 SNEGSKA (reference sequence). The CDR3 has 13 amino acids. The V gene end was trimmed by 3 bases and the J gene end by 6 bases; junction bases not matched to a gene: 5. DNA for the CDR3: TGCAGTGCTAGGGGTCTAGCGGGAGCCGAGCAGTACTTC. Translated: CSARGLAGAEQYF.

This clonotype was picked up many times. This chain joins TRBV7-3 and TRBJ2-7, with D perhaps given as TRBD1 or TRBD2 (6 bases each). The CDR3 is 15 amino acids. V was trimmed by 5 bases and J by 3 bases, leaving 17 bases between them. The germline gives CDR1 SGHTA, CDR2 FQGTGA. As DNA, the CDR3 is TGTGCCAGCAGCCAGACGGGGGCTGGGATCTACGAGCAGTACTTC. It specifies CASSQTGAGIYEQYF.